These 29 T cell receptor beta chains were all obtained from the same sample, sequenced in a study of T cells after yellow fever vaccination. Each CDR3 protein gets one entry after TCRdb re-called the 5' RACE reads with MiXCR. The table has approximately 580,000 distinct CDR3 sequences, around 17% seen once; the top ten hold around 16%. Sequencing was performed on PBMCs, taken 5 days after the first yellow fever vaccination. The receptors here all came from a man between 18 and 35 years old who received the YFV17D yellow fever vaccine.

The chain combines TRBV4-1 with TRBJ2-7; TRBD2 matches at 9 bases. Per germline, CDR1 MGHRA and CDR2 YSYEKL. This CDR3 contains 15 residues. The J segment lost 3 bases and the V segment lost 1 base, leaving 4 bases of the junction unmatched. CDR3 in DNA: TGCGCCAGCAGCCAAGTAAGCGGGGGGATCTACGAGCAGTACTTC. It encodes CASSQVSGGIYEQYF.

This clonotype came up once. The V and J genes are TRBV20-1 and TRBJ2-3; no clear D gene. This CDR3 comprises 17 residues. Germline assignment: CDR1 DFQATT and CDR2 SNEGSKA (reference sequence). V was cut by 4 bases and J by 2 bases, with 22 bases left in between. The chain's CDR3 is CSANLMPRWLATDTQYF. Here the CDR3 DNA reads TGCAGTGCTAACCTCATGCCTAGGTGGCTCGCCACAGATACGCAGTATTTT.

The chain uses TRBV6-5 and TRBJ1-5; a possible D gene is TRBD1 (6 bases). The CDR3 extends over 15 amino acids. Germline assignment: CDR1 MNHEY and CDR2 SVGAGI. Trimming removed 4 bases from V and 6 bases from J, with 16 bases in between. CDR3 DNA: TGTGCCAGCAGTTCTCCGGAGGGGGTGGGTCAGCCCCAGCATTTT. As protein: CASSSPEGVGQPQHF.

This clonotype was found a few times. The chain employs TRBV7-2 and TRBJ2-7, with 8 bases aligning to TRBD1. V lost 0 bases to trimming and J lost 4 bases; unmatched junction nucleotides: 8. The CDR3 sequence is 16 residues long. In germline, CDR1 is SGHTA, CDR2 FQGNSA. CDR3 bases: TGTGCCAGCAGCTTAGCGTGGACAGGGAAAAAATACGAGCAGTACGTC. Its translation is CASSLAWTGKKYEQYV.

This clonotype occurred many times. CDR3 residues: CASSPRGQNTEAFF. In DNA form, the CDR3 reads TGCGCCAGCAGCCCGAGGGGACAAAACACTGAAGCTTTCTTT. The J gene is TRBJ1-1, the V gene TRBV4-3, with D maybe TRBD1 (6 bases). Germline V CDR1 and CDR2: LGHNA, YSLEER. This CDR3 region has 14 residues. V was clipped by 4 bases and J by 2 bases, with 11 bases between them.

The gene calls are TRBV12-3 or TRBV12-4 and TRBJ2-7; D uncertain. V was pared by 6 bases and J by 3 bases, with 15 bases between. The length of the CDR3 is 14 residues. CDR3 protein: CASSLYRGGYEQYF. The CDR3 region has the DNA TGTGCCAGCAGCCTTTATCGTGGCGGCTACGAGCAGTACTTC.

The rearrangement uses TRBV20-1 and TRBJ2-1; 8 positions agree with TRBD2. This CDR3 has 15 amino acids. The V and J ends lost 3 bases and 5 bases, in that order; junction bases with no gene match: 9. Germline loops: CDR1 DFQATT, CDR2 SNEGSKA (reference sequence). The chain's CDR3 is CSASSISGADNEQFF. The CDR3 DNA reads as TGCAGTGCTAGTAGCATTAGCGGGGCTGACAATGAGCAGTTCTTC.

This clonotype has only a few counts. The V and J genes are TRBV4-1 and TRBJ1-2; 7 nucleotides align to TRBD1. The CDR3 has 16 amino acids. V trimming: 8 bases; J trimming: 7 bases; junction bases outside the gene matches: 19. Germline CDR1 reads MGHRA; CDR2 reads YSYEKL. CDR3 protein: CASQSGVTGYNPGYTF. CDR3 nucleotides: TGCGCCAGCCAGTCAGGTGTGACAGGGTACAACCCTGGCTACACCTTC.

This clonotype was found a few times. J is TRBJ2-7 and V is TRBV6-1; D uncertain. The CDR3 spans 16 residues. The germline V and J ends were trimmed by 0 bases and 3 bases, with 15 bases remaining between them. Germline assignment: CDR1 MNHNS and CDR2 SASEGT. Written as DNA, the CDR3 is TGTGCCAGCAGTGAAGCCCACGCGCCAGACTTCTACGAGCAGTACTTC. Amino acid sequence: CASSEAHAPDFYEQYF.

This sequence joins TRBV5-1 and TRBJ2-5; weak D call: TRBD1 (6 bases). V shed 4 bases and J shed 4 bases, with 20 bases lying between them. The CDR3 has 16 amino acids. Germline lookup yields CDR1 SGHRS and CDR2 YFSETQ. The CDR3 DNA sequence: TGCGCCAGCAGCCCGCCTCCTAGGGGGACCGGAGAGACCCAGTACTTC. This translates into CASSPPPRGTGETQYF. Variable domain in full (rest from reference TRBV5-1 and TRBJ2-5): KAGVTQTPRYLIKTRGQQVTLSCSPISGHRSVSWYQQTPGQGLQFLFEYFSETQRNKGNFPGRFSGRQFSNSRSEMNVSTLELGDSALYLCASSPPPRGTGETQYFGPGTRLLVL.

In this sample, this clonotype turned up a few times. The chain combines TRBV7-2 with TRBJ1-2; D remains ambiguous. The CDR3 totals 14 residues. CDR1 is SGHTA, CDR2 FQGNSA, per germline. Trimming shortened V by 0 bases and J by 8 bases, and 13 bases separated the two germline ends. The CDR3 here is CASSLATRGGGYTF. In DNA, the CDR3 is TGTGCCAGCAGCTTAGCTACCCGGGGAGGGGGCTACACCTTC.

The V and J genes are TRBV12-3 or TRBV12-4 and TRBJ1-1; weak D call: TRBD1 (6 bases). This CDR3 comprises 14 residues. The V and J ends lost 6 bases and 4 bases respectively, with 15 bases between them. The CDR3 region has the DNA TGTGCCAGCAGAGGACAGTGGCTGAGCACTGAAGCTTTCTTT. It specifies CASRGQWLSTEAFF.

This rearrangement joins TRBV6-5 to TRBJ1-6; D perhaps matches TRBD1 (6 bases). The CDR3 covers 17 residues. CDR1 is MNHEY, CDR2 SVGAGI, per germline. The germline V and J ends were trimmed by 4 bases and 0 bases, with 13 bases remaining between them. The CDR3 here is CASSSGQSSSYNSPLHF. CDR3 nucleotide sequence: TGTGCCAGCAGTTCCGGACAGAGCAGCTCCTATAATTCACCCCTCCACTTT.

This clonotype occurred a few times. The chain carries TRBV29-1 and TRBJ2-1, with TRBD1 matching over 7 bases. The CDR3 has 15 residues. The V gene's germline CDR1 is SQVTM and CDR2 ANQGSEA. V dropped 4 bases and J dropped 0; count of bases not matched to a gene: 6. CDR3 DNA sequence: TGCAGCGTTGTGGATAGGGGGCCCTCCTACAATGAGCAGTTCTTC. It specifies CSVVDRGPSYNEQFF.

This clonotype was seen a handful of times. The rearrangement uses TRBV4-3 and TRBJ2-2, with D possibly TRBD2 on 7 matching bases. The CDR3 consists of 19 residues. The germline V gene has CDR1 LGHNA and CDR2 YSLEER. V dropped 0 bases and J dropped 3 bases, with 20 bases sitting between them. The CDR3 DNA follows: TGCGCCAGCAGCCAAGAGGTTATCGGGGCGGGGGCGTACACCGGGGAGCTGTTTTTT. Translation: CASSQEVIGAGAYTGELFF.

This clonotype was recorded at least ten times. CDR3 sequence reads: CASSPESNTGELFF. DNA of the CDR3: TGCGCCAGCAGCCCGGAAAGCAACACCGGGGAGCTGTTTTTT. The rearrangement links TRBV4-1 to TRBJ2-2; D remains ambiguous. The CDR3 has 14 amino acids. Looked up from germline, CDR1 is MGHRA and CDR2 is YSYEKL. The V gene lost 4 bases and the J gene lost 2 bases, with 8 bases spanning the gap.

V and J are TRBV6-5 and TRBJ2-7; weak D call: TRBD2 (6 bases). The V and J ends lost 0 bases and 6 bases respectively, with 15 bases between them. Looked up from germline, CDR1 is MNHEY and CDR2 is SVGAGI. This CDR3 is 15 amino acids long. The CDR3 sequence: CASSYSRGVGREQYF. The CDR3 DNA reads as TGTGCCAGCAGTTACTCGCGGGGTGTAGGGCGCGAGCAGTACTTC.

A few counts support this clonotype. The genes are TRBV5-5 and TRBJ2-2; 13 nucleotides align to TRBD2. V lost 4 bases and J lost 6; bases outside the gene matches: 6. Germline CDR1 SGHKS, CDR2 YYEKEE (reference sequence). This CDR3 comprises 16 residues. The CDR3 spells CASSQTSGGASGELFF. In DNA, the CDR3 is TGTGCCAGCAGCCAAACTAGCGGGGGGGCCTCCGGGGAGCTGTTTTTT.

In this sample, this clonotype turned up a few times. The genes are TRBV4-2 and TRBJ1-6; D may be TRBD1 (5 bases). Per the germline V gene, CDR1 is LGHNA and CDR2 is YNFKEQ. The germline V and J ends were trimmed by 0 bases and 6 bases, with 9 bases remaining between them. This CDR3 has 15 residues. The CDR3 spells CASSQEEGFNSPLHF. The CDR3 nucleotides are TGTGCCAGCAGCCAAGAGGAGGGGTTTAATTCACCCCTCCACTTT.

In this sample, this clonotype turned up a few times. This chain connects TRBV7-2 to TRBJ1-1; 7 nucleotides line up with TRBD1. The CDR3 covers 16 residues. Germline CDR1 is SGHTA and CDR2 is FQGNSA. V was pared by 1 base and J by 1 base, with 6 bases of the junction left unmatched. For the CDR3, the DNA is TGTGCCAGCAGCTTAGAGCTTCAGGGGGGGAACACTGAAGCTTTCTTT. Residues: CASSLELQGGNTEAFF.

There are a few counts of this clonotype. CDR3 in amino acids: CASTDPPSGGDTQYF. The DNA for the CDR3 is TGTGCCAGCACCGACCCTCCTAGCGGGGGTGATACGCAGTATTTT. This chain links TRBV7-9 with TRBJ2-3; 10 bases agree with TRBD2. The CDR3 loop spans 15 amino acids. Trimming cost V 7 bases and J 6 bases; bases outside gene matches: 10. CDR1 and CDR2 from the germline V gene are SEHNR and FQNEAQ (reference sequence).

This clonotype was detected only a few times. The V gene is TRBV4-1, the J gene TRBJ1-2, with D uncertain. V shed 3 bases and J shed 8 bases, with 10 bases lying between them. CDR1 is MGHRA and CDR2 is YSYEKL in the germline V gene. CDR3 length: 12 residues. As DNA, the CDR3 is TGCGCCAGCAGCCAGGTGACCGGCGGCTACACCTTC. Protein sequence: CASSQVTGGYTF.

This chain uses TRBV4-3 with TRBJ2-3; possibly TRBD2 for D (6 bases). CDR1 is LGHNA, CDR2 YSLEER, per germline. The V gene lost 1 base and the J gene lost 6 bases, with 11 bases spanning the gap. The CDR3 loop spans 14 amino acids. DNA for the CDR3: TGCGCCAGCAGCCAAGCGGCGGGGAGGGATACGCAGTATTTT. This translates into CASSQAAGRDTQYF.

This clonotype occurred a few times. The chain uses TRBV7-8 and TRBJ1-5, with D perhaps TRBD1 (5 bases). CDR3 length equals 15 residues. The V gene lost 5 bases and the J gene lost 4 bases, with 15 bases spanning the gap. The germline gives CDR1 SGHVS, CDR2 FQNEAQ. CDR3 region: CASSPPGGSNQPQHF. For the CDR3, the DNA is TGTGCCAGCAGCCCCCCTGGGGGGTCGAATCAGCCCCAGCATTTT.

V gene TRBV5-1 combines with J gene TRBJ1-1, with no clear D. CDR3 length: 16 amino acids. Germline assignment: CDR1 SGHRS and CDR2 YFSETQ. Trimming took off 0 bases at V and 0 bases at J, with 12 bases between the two ends. The chain's CDR3 is CASSLAADEMNTEAFF. The DNA of the CDR3 is TGCGCCAGCAGCTTGGCTGCGGACGAAATGAACACTGAAGCTTTCTTT.

This clonotype was seen a handful of times. V and J are TRBV12-3 or TRBV12-4 and TRBJ2-5, with D uncertain. The V end lost 6 bases, the J end lost 2 bases, and 16 bases lay between the germline ends. CDR3 length: 15 amino acids. CDR3 protein: CASSVIIRQQETQYF. CDR3 nucleotide sequence: TGTGCCAGCAGCGTTATCATCCGGCAGCAAGAGACCCAGTACTTC.

This clonotype was recorded a few times. J is TRBJ1-5 and V is TRBV5-5; D is uncertain. With 0 bases removed from V and 5 bases from J, the gap between germline ends came to 12 bases. This CDR3 has 15 amino acids. CDR1 is SGHKS and CDR2 is YYEKEE in the germline V gene (reference sequence). The CDR3 DNA reads as TGTGCCAGCAGCTTGGGGCACTCCCTCCATCAGCCCCAGCATTTT. Protein: CASSLGHSLHQPQHF.

In its sample, this clonotype was seen a few times. The V gene is TRBV15, the J gene TRBJ2-7; D assignment may be TRBD1 or TRBD2 (5 bases each). The V gene's germline CDR1 is LNHNV and CDR2 YYDKDF (reference sequence). V was cut by 0 bases and J by 4 bases, with 10 bases left in between. This CDR3 is built from 14 residues. The CDR3 bases are TGTGCCACCAGCAGAGATCGGGGCCCATACGAGCAGTACGTC. Translated: CATSRDRGPYEQYV.

The table lists this clonotype with many counts. J is TRBJ2-7 and V is TRBV5-1, with TRBD1 as a possible D gene (6 bases). The germline CDR1 and CDR2 sequences are SGHRS and YFSETQ. V lost 4 bases and J lost 1, with 9 bases in between. The CDR3 is 13 amino acids. CDR3 residues: CASSNGQSYEQYF. The CDR3, as DNA: TGCGCCAGCAGCAATGGACAGTCCTACGAGCAGTACTTC.